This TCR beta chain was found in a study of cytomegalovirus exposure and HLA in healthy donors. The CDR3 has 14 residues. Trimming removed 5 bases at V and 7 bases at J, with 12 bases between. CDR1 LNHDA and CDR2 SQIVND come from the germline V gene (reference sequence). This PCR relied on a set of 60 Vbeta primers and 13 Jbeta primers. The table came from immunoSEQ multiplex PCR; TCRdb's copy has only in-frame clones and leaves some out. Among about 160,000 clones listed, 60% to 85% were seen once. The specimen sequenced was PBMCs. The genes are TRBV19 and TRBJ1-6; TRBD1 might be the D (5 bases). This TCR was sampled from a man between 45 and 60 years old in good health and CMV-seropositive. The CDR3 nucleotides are TGTGCCAGTAGTGACGATCAGGGAAATTCACCCCTCCACTTT. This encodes CASSDDQGNSPLHF. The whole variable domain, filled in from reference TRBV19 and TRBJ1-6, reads DGGITQSPKYLFRKEGQNVTLSCEQNLNHDAMYWYRQDPGQGLRLIYYSQIVNDFQKGDIAEGYSVSREKKESFPLTVTSAQKNPTAFYLCASSDDQGNSPLHFGNGTRLTVT.